This TCR beta chain was profiled in a study of blood T cell repertoires in COVID-19. Study summary: The samples span acute and convalescent COVID-19 from the United States, Italy and Spain. The analysed material was cDNA or gDNA that came from T cells, B-cell-depleted T cells, or PBMCs.

Authors' analysis steps: Nucleated cell number was recorded as an estimate derived from reference gene primer amplification. TCRdb's table, derived via immunoSEQ multiplex PCR, lists solely in-frame clones and lacks some. For V, J and clone size, that table is used; D and trimming come from the DNA. The profile shows around 130,000 clones, approximately 90% of them singletons. The sequence was collected from a man between 65 and 79 years old with active or convalescent COVID-19. The specimen sequenced was peripheral blood.

CDR3 nucleotides: TGTGCCAGCAGCTCTCAAGGGGGACTAAGCACAGATACGCAGTATTTT. It is translated as CASSSQGGLSTDTQYF. This chain joins TRBV5-4 and TRBJ2-3; TRBD2 might be the D (7 bases). Germline values: CDR1 SGHNT, CDR2 YYREEE (reference sequence). The CDR3 runs 16 residues. The ends were cut back, 3 bases at V and 0 bases at J, with 14 bases in the middle.